The source of this T cell receptor beta chain is a study of CD8 T cells in Susac syndrome. Germline V gives CDR1 SGHAT, CDR2 FQNNGV. V lost 0 bases and J lost 3, with 8 bases in between. The CDR3 is made up of 14 amino acids. Treatment-naive patients with stable or active relapsing-remitting disease were the multiple sclerosis controls. The CD8+ and CD4+ T cells were isolated magnetically using a negative isolation approach, whereas the TEMRA cells were enriched by FACS. After extraction with the RNeasy kit, roughly 0.5 to 1 ug of the RNA was reverse transcribed using random hexamers. With immunoSEQ multiplex PCR, TCR beta CDR3 was amplified across 54 Vbeta and 13 Jbeta. TCRdb itself ran the immunoSEQ multiplex PCR reads through MiXCR, one entry per CDR3 protein. The sample holds some 110,000 distinct CDR3 sequences, 90% to 95% seen once.

The chain links TRBV11-2 to TRBJ1-1; D call uncertain. The receptor was derived from a human donor with multiple sclerosis. The sample taken for sequencing was CD8+ T cells from PBMCs. CDR3 in amino acids: CASSLDPMHTEAFF. As DNA, the CDR3 is TGTGCCAGCAGCTTAGACCCCATGCACACTGAAGCTTTCTTT.